The clone carrying this T cell receptor beta chain was picked up a small number of times. V was trimmed by 1 base and J by 2 bases, leaving 10 bases between them. Per the germline V gene, CDR1 is LNHNV and CDR2 is YYDKDF (reference sequence). CDR3 length equals 15 residues. Patients chosen for sequencing had CD8+CD57+ cells that had expanded, as shown by flow cytometry. These data originate in a study of CD8+CD57+ T cells in acquired aplastic anemia. Across the whole study: Each DNA sample taken from sorted CD4+ and CD8+ cells came to about 3.4 ug on average.

Genomic DNA served as template for TCR beta VDJ and CDR3 profiling. TCRdb recomputed calls from the reads with MiXCR, one row per CDR3 protein. The sample consists of under 200,000 distinct CDR3 sequences, around 75% of them appearing once. This chain links TRBV15 with TRBJ2-3; D possibly corresponds to TRBD2 (6 bases). This receptor was obtained from a human donor with aplastic anemia. Sequencing input: sorted CD4+, CD8+, or CD8+CD57+ T cells (not recorded which) from PBMCs. This CDR3 reads CATSRVGTYTDTQYF. In DNA form, the CDR3 reads TGTGCCACCAGCAGAGTCGGGACTTACACAGATACGCAGTATTTT.